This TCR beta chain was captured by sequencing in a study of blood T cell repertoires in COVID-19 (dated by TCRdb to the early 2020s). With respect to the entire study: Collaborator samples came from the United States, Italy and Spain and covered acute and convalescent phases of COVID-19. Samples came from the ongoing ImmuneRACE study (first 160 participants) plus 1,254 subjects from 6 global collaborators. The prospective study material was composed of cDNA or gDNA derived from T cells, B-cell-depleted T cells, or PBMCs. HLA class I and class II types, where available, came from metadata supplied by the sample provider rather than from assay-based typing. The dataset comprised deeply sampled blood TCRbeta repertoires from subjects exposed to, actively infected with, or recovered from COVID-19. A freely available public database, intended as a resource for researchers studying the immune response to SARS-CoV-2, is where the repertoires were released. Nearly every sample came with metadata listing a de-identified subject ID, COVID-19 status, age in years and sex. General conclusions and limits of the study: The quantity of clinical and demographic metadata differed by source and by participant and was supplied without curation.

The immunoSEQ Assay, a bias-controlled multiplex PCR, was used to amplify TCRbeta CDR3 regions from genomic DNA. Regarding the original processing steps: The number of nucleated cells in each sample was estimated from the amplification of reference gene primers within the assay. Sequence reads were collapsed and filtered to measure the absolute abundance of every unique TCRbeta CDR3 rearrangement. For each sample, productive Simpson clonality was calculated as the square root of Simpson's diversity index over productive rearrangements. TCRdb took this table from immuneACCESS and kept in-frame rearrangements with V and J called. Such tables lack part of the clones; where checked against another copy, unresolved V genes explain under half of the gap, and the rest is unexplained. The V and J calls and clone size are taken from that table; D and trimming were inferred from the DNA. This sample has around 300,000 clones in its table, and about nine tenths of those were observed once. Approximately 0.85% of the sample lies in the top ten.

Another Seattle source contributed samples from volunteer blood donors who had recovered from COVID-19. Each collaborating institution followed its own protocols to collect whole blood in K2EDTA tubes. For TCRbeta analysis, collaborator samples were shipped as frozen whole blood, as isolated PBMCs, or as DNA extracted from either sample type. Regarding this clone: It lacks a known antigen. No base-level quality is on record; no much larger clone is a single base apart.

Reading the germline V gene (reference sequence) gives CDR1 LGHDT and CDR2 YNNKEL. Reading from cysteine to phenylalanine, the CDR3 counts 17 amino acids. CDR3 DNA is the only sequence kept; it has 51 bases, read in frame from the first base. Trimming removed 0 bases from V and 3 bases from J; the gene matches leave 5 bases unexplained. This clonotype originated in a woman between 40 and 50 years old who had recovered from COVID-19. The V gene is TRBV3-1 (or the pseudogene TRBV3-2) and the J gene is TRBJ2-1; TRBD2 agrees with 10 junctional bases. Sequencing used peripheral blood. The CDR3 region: CASSQDFGTSVYNEQFF. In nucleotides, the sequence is TGTGCCAGCAGCCAAGATTTTGGGACTAGCGTCTACAATGAGCAGTTCTTC.